This T cell receptor (beta chain) derives from a study of blood T cells in healthy people across ages. A J-beta primer mix and a sample-barcoded 5' primer were used in a second PCR of about 6 to 12 cycles. TCRdb passed the 5' RACE reads through MiXCR, listing each CDR3 protein once. The sample yields approximately 900,000 distinct CDR3 sequences, around 49% seen once. Per germline, CDR1 SQVTM and CDR2 ANQGSEA. Trimming cost V 5 bases and J 4 bases, with 14 bases left between them. This CDR3 spans 13 amino acids. This rearrangement joins TRBV29-1 to TRBJ1-2; D not certain. The clonotype was recovered from a man aged 25-45 years in good health. Material for sequencing was blood. The CDR3 loop is CSVSGDQSYGYTF. DNA for the CDR3: TGCAGCGTTTCCGGGGATCAGTCCTATGGCTACACCTTC.